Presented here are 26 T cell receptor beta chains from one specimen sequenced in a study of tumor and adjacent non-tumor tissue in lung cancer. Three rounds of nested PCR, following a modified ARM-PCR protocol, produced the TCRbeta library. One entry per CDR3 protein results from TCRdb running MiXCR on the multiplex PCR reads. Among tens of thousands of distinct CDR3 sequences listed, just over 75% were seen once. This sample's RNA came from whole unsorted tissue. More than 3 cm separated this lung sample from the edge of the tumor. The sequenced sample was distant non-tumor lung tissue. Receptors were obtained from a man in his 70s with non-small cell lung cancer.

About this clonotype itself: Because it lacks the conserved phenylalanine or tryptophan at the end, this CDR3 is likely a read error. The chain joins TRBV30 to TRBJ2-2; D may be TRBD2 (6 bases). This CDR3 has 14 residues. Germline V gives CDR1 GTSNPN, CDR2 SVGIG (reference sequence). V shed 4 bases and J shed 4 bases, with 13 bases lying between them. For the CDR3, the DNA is TGTGCCTGGACCGGGAGTAGGAGCACCGGGGAGCTGTTTTAT. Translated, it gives CAWTGSRSTGELFY.

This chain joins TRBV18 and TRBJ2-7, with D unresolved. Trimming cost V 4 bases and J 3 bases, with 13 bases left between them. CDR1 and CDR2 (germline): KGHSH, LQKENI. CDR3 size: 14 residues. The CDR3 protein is CASSQLDGYYEQYF. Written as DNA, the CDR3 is TGTGCCAGCTCACAACTCGATGGCTACTACGAGCAGTACTTC.

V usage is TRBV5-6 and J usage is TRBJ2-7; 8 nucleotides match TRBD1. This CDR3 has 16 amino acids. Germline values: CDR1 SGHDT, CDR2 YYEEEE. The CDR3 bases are TGTGTCAGTAGCTCCGTTATCCGGGACAGGACCTACGAGCAGTACTTC. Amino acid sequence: CVSSSVIRDRTYEQYF.

CDR3 sequence reads: CASSRQGTHQPQHF. Written as DNA, the CDR3 is TGTGCCAGCAGTCGACAGGGGACCCATCAGCCCCAGCATTTT. This sequence joins TRBV25-1 and TRBJ1-5; 8 bases map to TRBD1. CDR3 length: 14 residues. Germline V gives CDR1 MGHDK, CDR2 SYGVNS. With V trimmed by 5 bases and J by 5 bases, 5 bases remained unmatched. The complete variable domain, with remaining parts taken from reference TRBV25-1 and TRBJ1-5, reads EADIYQTPRYLVIGTGKKITLECSQTMGHDKMYWYQQDPGMELHLIHYSYGVNSTEKGDLSSESTVSRIRTEHFPLTLESARPSHTSQYLCASSRQGTHQPQHFGDGTRLSIL.

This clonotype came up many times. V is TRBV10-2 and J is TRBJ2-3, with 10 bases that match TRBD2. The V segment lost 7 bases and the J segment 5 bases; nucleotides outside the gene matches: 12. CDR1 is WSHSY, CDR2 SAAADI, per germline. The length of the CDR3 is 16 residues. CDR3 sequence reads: CASTDFAAGGRDTQYF. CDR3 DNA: TGCGCCAGCACCGATTTTGCAGCGGGAGGGAGAGATACGCAGTATTTT.

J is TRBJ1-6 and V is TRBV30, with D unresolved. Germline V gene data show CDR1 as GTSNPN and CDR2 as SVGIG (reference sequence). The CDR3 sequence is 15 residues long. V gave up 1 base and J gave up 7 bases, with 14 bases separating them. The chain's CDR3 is CAWSDPGSSNSPLHF. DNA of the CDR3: TGTGCCTGGAGTGATCCGGGATCCTCGAATTCACCCCTCCACTTT.

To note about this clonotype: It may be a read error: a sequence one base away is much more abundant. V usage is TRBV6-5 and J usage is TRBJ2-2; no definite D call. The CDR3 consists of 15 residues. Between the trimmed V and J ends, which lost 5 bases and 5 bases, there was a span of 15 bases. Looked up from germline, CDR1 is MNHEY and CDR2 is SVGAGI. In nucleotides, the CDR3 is TGTGCCAGCAGTCACACCATTGGCGGAACCGGGGAGCTGTTTTTT. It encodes CASSHTIGGTGELFF.

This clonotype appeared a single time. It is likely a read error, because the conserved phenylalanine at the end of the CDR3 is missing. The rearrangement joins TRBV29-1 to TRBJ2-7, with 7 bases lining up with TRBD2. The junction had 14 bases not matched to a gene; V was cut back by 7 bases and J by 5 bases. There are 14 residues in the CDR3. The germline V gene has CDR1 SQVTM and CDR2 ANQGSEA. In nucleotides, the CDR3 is TGCAGCGCCCAAGGATCGGGACTAAATGACGAGCAGTACTTA. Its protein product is CSAQGSGLNDEQYL.

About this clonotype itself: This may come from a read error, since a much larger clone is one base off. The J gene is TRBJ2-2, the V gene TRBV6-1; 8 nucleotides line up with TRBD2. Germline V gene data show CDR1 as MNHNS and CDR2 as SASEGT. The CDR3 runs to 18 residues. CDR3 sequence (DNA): TGTGCCACGGGGGGCTTCTTCTTCGGGGGGGATAACATCGGGGAGCTGTTTTTT. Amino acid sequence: CATGGFFFGGDNIGELFF.

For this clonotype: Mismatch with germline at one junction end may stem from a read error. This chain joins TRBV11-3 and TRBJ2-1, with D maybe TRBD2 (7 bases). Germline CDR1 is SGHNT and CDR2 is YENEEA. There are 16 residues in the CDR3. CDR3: CASSLDPTGGRDEHFF. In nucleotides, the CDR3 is TGTGCTAGCAGCTTAGATCCCACGGGGGGCAGGGATGAGCACTTCTTC. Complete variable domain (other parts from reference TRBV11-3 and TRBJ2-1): EAGVVQSPRYKIIEKKQPVAFWCNPISGHNTLYWYLQNLGQGPELLIRYENEEAVDDSQLPKDRFSAERLKGVDSTLKIQPAELGDSAVYLCASSLDPTGGRDEHFFGPGTRLTVL.

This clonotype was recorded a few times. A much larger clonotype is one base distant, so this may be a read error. CDR3 region: CASSISELIADTQYF. As DNA, the CDR3 is TGTGCCAGCAGCATCTCGGAGCTGATCGCAGATACGCAGTATTTT. This chain joins TRBV7-8 and TRBJ2-3, with unresolved D. The CDR3 consists of 15 residues. From germline, CDR1 is SGHVS and CDR2 FQNEAQ. V lost 5 bases and J 4 bases, leaving 16 bases between the germline ends.

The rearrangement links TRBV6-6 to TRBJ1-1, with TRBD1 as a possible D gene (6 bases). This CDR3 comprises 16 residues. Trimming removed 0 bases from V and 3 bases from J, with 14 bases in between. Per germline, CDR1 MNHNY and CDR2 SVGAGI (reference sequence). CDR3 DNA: TGTGCCAGCAGTTACTCACAGGGACACGGAGACACTGAAGCTTTCTTT. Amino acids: CASSYSQGHGDTEAFF.

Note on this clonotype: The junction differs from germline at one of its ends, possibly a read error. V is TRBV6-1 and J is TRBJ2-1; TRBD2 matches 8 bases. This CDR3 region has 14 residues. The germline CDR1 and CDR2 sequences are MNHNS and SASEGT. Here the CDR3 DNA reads TGTGCCAGCAGTGATACTAGCGGAGTCAATGAGCGGTACTTC. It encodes CASSDTSGVNERYF.

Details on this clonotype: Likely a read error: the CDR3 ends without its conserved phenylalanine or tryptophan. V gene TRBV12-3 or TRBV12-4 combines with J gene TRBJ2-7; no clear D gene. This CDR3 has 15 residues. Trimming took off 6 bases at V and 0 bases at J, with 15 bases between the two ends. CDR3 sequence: CASRFGAQFSYEQYL. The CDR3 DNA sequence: TGTGCCAGCAGATTTGGTGCCCAGTTCTCCTACGAGCAGTACCTC.

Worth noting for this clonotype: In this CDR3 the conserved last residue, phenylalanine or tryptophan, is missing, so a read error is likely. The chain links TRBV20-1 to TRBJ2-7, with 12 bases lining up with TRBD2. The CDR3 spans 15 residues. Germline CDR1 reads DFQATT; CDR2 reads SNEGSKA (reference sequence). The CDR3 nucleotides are TGCAGTGTTAGAGAAGGACTAGCGGGAACCTACGATCAGTACATC. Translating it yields CSVREGLAGTYDQYI.

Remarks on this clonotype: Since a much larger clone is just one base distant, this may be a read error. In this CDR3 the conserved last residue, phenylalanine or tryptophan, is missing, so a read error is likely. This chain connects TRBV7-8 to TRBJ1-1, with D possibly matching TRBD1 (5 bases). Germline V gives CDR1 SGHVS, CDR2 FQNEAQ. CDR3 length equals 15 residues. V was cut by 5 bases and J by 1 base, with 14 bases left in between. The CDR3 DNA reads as TGTGCCAGCAGCCAGGGTCCGCGGGAGAACACTGAAGCTTTCTAT. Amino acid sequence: CASSQGPRENTEAFY.

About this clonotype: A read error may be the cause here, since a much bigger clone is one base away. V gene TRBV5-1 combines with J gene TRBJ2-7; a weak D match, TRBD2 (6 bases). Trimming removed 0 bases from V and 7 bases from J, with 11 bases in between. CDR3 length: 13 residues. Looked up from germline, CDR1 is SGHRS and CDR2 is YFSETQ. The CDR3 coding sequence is TGCGCCAGCAGCTTGGAGAGACTAGAGGAGCAGTACTTC. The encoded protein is CASSLERLEEQYF.

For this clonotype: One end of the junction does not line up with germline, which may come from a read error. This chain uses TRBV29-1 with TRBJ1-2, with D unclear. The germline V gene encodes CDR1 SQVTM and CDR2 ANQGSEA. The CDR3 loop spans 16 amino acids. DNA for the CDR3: TGCAGCGTTGTCGCCTATCAATTCTCGGGAGAAGATGGATACACCTTC. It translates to CSVVAYQFSGEDGYTF.

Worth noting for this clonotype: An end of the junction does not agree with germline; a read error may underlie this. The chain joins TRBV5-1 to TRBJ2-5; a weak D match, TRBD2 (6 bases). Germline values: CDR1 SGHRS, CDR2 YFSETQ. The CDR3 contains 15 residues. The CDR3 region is CVSSLAAGKQETQYF. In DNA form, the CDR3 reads TGCGTCAGCAGCTTGGCAGCGGGCAAGCAAGAGACCCAATACTTC.

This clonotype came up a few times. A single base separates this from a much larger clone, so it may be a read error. The DNA of the CDR3 is TGTGCCAGCTCACCGGGACCAAGCTCCTACAATGAGCACTTCTTC. Its protein product is CASSPGPSSYNEHFF. V is TRBV18 and J is TRBJ2-1; D is perhaps TRBD1 or TRBD2 (5 bases each). This CDR3 comprises 15 residues. Germline CDR1 is KGHSH and CDR2 is LQKENI.

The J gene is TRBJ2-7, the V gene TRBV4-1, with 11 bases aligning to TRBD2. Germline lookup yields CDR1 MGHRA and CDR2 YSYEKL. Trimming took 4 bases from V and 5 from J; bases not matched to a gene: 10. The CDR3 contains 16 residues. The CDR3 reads CASSRTLAGDEDEQYF. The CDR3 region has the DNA TGCGCCAGCAGCCGGACACTAGCGGGGGATGAGGACGAGCAGTACTTC.

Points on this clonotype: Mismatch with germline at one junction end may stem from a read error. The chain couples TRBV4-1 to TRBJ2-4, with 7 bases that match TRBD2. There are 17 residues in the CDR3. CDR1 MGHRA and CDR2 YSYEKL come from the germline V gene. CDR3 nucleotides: TGCGCCAGCACCCAAGAGGCACGCGGGGGTGAAGGAAACATTCGGTACTTC. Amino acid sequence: CASTQEARGGEGNIRYF.

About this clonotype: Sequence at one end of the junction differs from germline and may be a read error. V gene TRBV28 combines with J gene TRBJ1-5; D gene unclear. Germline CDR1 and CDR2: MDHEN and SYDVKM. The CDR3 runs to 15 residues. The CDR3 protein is CASSHSTGGNQPQHF. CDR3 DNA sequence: TGTGCCAGCAGTCACTCGACGGGCGGCAATCAGCCACAGCATTTT. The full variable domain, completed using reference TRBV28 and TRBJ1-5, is DVKVTQSSRYLVKRTGEKVFLECVQDMDHENMFWYRQDPGLGLRLIYFSYDVKMKEKGDIPEGYSVSREKKERFSLILESASTNQTSMYLCASSHSTGGNQPQHFGDGTRLSIL.

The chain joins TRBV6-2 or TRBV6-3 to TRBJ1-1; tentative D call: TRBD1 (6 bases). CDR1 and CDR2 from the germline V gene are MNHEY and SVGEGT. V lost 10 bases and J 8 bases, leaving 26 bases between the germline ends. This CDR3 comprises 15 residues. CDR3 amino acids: CATRPCAGQRREAFF. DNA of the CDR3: TGTGCCACCCGACCTTGTGCGGGACAAAGAAGAGAAGCTTTCTTT.

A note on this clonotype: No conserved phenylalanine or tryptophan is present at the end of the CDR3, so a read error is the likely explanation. CDR3 sequence (DNA): TGTGCCAGCAGCCAATCTCTGGGCGGGACAGATGCGCAGTATTGT. Translation: CASSQSLGGTDAQYC. The chain couples TRBV4-2 to TRBJ2-3, with a weak D call TRBD1 (7 bases). The CDR3 runs 15 residues. The V gene's germline CDR1 is LGHNA and CDR2 YNFKEQ.

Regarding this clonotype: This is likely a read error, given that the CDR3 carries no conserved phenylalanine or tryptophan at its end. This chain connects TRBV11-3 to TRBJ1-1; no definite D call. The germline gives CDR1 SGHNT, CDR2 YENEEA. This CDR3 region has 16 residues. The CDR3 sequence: CTSSFRVRTPNTEAFI. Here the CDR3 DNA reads TGTACCAGCAGCTTCCGGGTCAGAACCCCGAACACTGAAGCTTTCATT.